This T cell receptor (beta chain) was found in a study of tumor-infiltrating lymphocytes in primary liver carcinoma. Study-level information: The patients, men and women alike, were aged 30 to 69 years. Tumor lesions were T1-T3 N0M0 and spanned about 4.2 to 11 cm. Notes on the study in general: Blood's top-250-clone fraction was significantly lower than that of tumors (p = 0.039).

Unsorted whole blood yielded the blood RNA, and germline DNA was also extracted. Investigators obtained roughly 4 milliliters of peripheral blood ahead of surgery. For this clonotype: Its cognate antigen is unknown.

Starting from 450 to 500 ng of total RNA, TCR beta cDNA was produced with a primer in the constant region. Slightly modified ARM-PCR served as the procedure for the TCR beta libraries. These libraries came from three rounds of nested multiplex PCR. TCRdb re-analysed the multiplex PCR reads in MiXCR, keeping a single row per CDR3 protein. The repertoire holds about 200,000 distinct CDR3 sequences, around three fifths seen once, with under 7.5% in the top ten. The TCR originated in a woman aged 60-75 years with primary liver carcinoma and hepatitis B virus infection. Sequencing input: peripheral blood.

The DNA for the CDR3 is TGTGCCAGCAGGCAAGGAACAGGGAACACTGAAGCTTTCTTT. This translates into CASRQGTGNTEAFF. The chain has TRBV12-3 or TRBV12-4 and TRBJ1-1, with D perhaps matching TRBD1 (5 bases). The CDR3 consists of 14 residues. V was clipped by 6 bases and J by 1 base, with 12 bases between them.